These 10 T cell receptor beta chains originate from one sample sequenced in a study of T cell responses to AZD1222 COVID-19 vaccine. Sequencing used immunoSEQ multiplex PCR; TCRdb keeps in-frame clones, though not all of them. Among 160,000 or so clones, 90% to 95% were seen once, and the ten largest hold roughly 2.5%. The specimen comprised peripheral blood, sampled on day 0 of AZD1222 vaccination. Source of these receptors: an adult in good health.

The CDR3 sequence: CASSEELAGGLNEQFF. In DNA form, the CDR3 reads TGTGCCAGCAGTGAGGAGCTAGCGGGAGGGTTGAATGAGCAGTTCTTC. The chain combines TRBV2 with TRBJ2-1; 12 positions match TRBD2. The germline gives CDR1 SNHLY, CDR2 FYNNEI. The CDR3 has 16 amino acids. V lost 3 bases, J lost 7 bases, and 7 bases stayed unmatched. Based on the CDR3 plus reference TRBV2 and TRBJ2-1, the full variable domain is EPEVTQTPSHQVTQMGQEVILRCVPISNHLYFYWYRQILGQKVEFLVSFYNNEISEKSEIFDDQFSVERPDGSNFTLKIRSTKLEDSAMYFCASSEELAGGLNEQFFGPGTRLTVL.

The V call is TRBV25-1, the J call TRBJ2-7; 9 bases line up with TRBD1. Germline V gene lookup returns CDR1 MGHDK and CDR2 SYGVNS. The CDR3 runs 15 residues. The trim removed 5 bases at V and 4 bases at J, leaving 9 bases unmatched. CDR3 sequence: CASSSFLDRGYEQYF. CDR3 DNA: TGTGCCAGCAGTTCTTTTCTAGACAGGGGGTACGAGCAGTACTTC.

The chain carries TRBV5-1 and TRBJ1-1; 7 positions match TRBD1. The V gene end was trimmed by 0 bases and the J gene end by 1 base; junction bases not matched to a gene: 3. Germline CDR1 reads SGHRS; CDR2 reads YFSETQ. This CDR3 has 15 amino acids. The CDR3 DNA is TGCGCCAGCAGCTTGGAGAAGGGGGCGAACACTGAAGCTTTCTTT. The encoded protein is CASSLEKGANTEAFF.

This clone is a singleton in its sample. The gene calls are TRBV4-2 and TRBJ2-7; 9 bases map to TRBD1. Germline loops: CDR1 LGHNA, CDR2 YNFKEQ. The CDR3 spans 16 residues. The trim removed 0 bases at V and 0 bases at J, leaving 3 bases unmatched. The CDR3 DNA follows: TGTGCCAGCAGCCAAGACCGGGGACAGGGCTCCTACGAGCAGTACTTC. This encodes CASSQDRGQGSYEQYF.

For the CDR3, the DNA is TGTGCCAGCAGTTCCCCCCCGGGACAGGGGGCCTATGAGCAGTTCTTC. Its protein product is CASSSPPGQGAYEQFF. The V call is TRBV6-5, the J call TRBJ2-1; 12 bases match TRBD1. J gave up 8 bases and V 4 bases, and 9 bases lay outside the gene matches. This CDR3 comprises 16 residues. Germline CDR1 reads MNHEY; CDR2 reads SVGAGI.

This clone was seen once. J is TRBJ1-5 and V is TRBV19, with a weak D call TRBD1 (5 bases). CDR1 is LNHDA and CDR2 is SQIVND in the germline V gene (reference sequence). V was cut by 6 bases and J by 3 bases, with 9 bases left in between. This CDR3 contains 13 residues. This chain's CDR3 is CASRRDFNQPQHF. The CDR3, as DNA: TGTGCCAGTAGGAGGGACTTCAATCAGCCCCAGCATTTT.

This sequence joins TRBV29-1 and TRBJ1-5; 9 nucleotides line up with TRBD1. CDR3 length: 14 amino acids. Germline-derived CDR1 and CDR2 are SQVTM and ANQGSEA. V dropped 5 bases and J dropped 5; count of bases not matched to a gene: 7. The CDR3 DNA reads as TGCAGCGTTTCGGACAGGGGCGTTGATCAGCCCCAGCATTTT. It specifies CSVSDRGVDQPQHF.

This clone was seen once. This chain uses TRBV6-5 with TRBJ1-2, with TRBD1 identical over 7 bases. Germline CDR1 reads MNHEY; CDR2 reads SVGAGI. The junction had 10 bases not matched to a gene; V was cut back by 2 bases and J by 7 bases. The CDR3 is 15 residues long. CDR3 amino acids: CASSYPTGTLRGYTF. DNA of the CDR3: TGTGCCAGCAGTTACCCGACAGGGACATTACGTGGCTACACCTTC.

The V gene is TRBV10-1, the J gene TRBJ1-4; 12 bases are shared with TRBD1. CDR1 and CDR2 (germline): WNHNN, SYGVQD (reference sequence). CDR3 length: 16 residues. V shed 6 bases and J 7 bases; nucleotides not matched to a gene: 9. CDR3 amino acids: CASSSGQGARGEKLFF. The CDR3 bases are TGCGCCAGCAGCTCGGGACAGGGGGCGCGTGGTGAAAAACTGTTTTTT.

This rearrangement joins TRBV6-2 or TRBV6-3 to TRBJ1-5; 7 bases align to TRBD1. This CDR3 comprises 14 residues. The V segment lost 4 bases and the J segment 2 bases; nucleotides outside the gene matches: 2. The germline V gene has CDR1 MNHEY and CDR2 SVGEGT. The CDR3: CASSFTGGNQPQHF. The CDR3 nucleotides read TGTGCCAGCAGTTTTACAGGGGGCAATCAGCCCCAGCATTTT.